This TCR beta chain was observed in a study of cytomegalovirus exposure and HLA in healthy donors. PCR was performed using 60 Vbeta and 13 Jbeta primers. TCRdb's copy holds only in-frame clones and misses some; the assay was immunoSEQ multiplex PCR. This table holds fewer than 250,000 clones, 70% to 90% found once. This CDR3 comprises 16 residues. Germline CDR1 SGHDT, CDR2 YYEEEE. The V and J ends lost 2 bases and 0 bases, in that order; junction bases with no gene match: 2. The specimen was PBMCs. This chain joins TRBV5-6 and TRBJ1-5; TRBD1 matches 10 bases. The clonotype comes from a human donor in good health. CDR3 sequence: CASSFWDRGSNQPQHF. DNA for the CDR3: TGTGCCAGCAGCTTCTGGGACAGGGGTAGCAATCAGCCCCAGCATTTT.